These T cell receptor beta chains were read from a single sample in a study of control samples from healthy donors and cancer patients. Sequenced by immunoSEQ multiplex PCR; TCRdb stores in-frame clones only, minus some. The sample holds 130,000 or so clones, 87% seen once. The sequenced material came from blood. These receptors were obtained from a man aged 60-69 years in good health. Each CDR3 is given with its conserved first and last residue. Fields, in order: J gene, V gene, clone size, D gene, CDR3 protein, CDR3 DNA. A D gene is named only where the DNA matches it firmly. Size values are once, few and many counts, or a class for expanded clones, and some rows have none.

TRBJ1-4 TRBV5-1 few NA CASRAWTNEKLFF TGCGCCAGCAGGGCATGGACTAATGAAAAACTGTTTTTT
TRBJ1-5 TRBV7-2 NA NA CASSLALVAASQPQHF TGTGCCAGCAGCTTAGCGCTAGTAGCAGCTAGTCAGCCCCAGCATTTT
TRBJ2-3 TRBV5-1 NA NA CASSGRGQGTDTQYF TGCGCCAGCAGCGGGAGGGGACAAGGCACAGATACGCAGTATTTT
TRBJ1-2 TRBV7-9 NA NA CASSLVEVNYGYTF TGTGCCAGCAGCTTAGTGGAGGTGAACTATGGCTACACCTTC
TRBJ2-1 TRBV5-1 NA NA CASSLGTTSSYNEQFF TGCGCCAGCAGCTTGGGTACCACTAGCTCCTACAATGAGCAGTTCTTC
TRBJ1-1 TRBV19 NA NA CASLYAGATEAFF TGTGCCAGTCTTTACGCAGGGGCCACTGAAGCTTTCTTT
TRBJ1-6 TRBV7-9 NA NA CASSLVGALGSPLHF TGTGCCAGCAGCTTAGTTGGGGCCCTAGGTTCACCCCTCCACTTT
TRBJ1-3 TRBV28 NA NA CASSSVQGFFGNTIYF TGTGCCAGCAGTTCAGTCCAGGGGTTTTTTGGAAACACCATATATTTT
TRBJ2-7 TRBV3-1/TRBV3-2 NA NA CASSQSTEQYF TGTGCCAGCAGCCAATCGACCGAGCAGTACTTC
TRBJ1-6 TRBV9 NA NA CASSVVVSNSPLHF TGTGCCAGCAGCGTAGTAGTCAGTAATTCACCCCTCCACTTT
TRBJ2-7 TRBV4-3 NA NA CASSPGTASSYEQYF TGCGCCAGCAGCCCCGGGACGGCTAGCTCCTACGAGCAGTACTTC
TRBJ1-2 TRBV7-2 NA TRBD1 CASSSKPGQYNYGYTF TGTGCCAGCAGCTCAAAGCCGGGACAGTATAACTATGGCTACACCTTC
TRBJ2-5 TRBV5-1 NA TRBD2 CASSLLATSGETQYF TGCGCCAGCAGCTTGCTTGCGACTAGCGGGGAGACCCAGTACTTC
TRBJ1-2 TRBV7-2 NA NA CASSPQTNYGYTF TGTGCCAGCAGCCCCCAGACTAACTATGGCTACACCTTC
TRBJ2-7 TRBV6-5 large NA CASSDQGFSYEQYF TGTGCCAGCAGCGACCAGGGGTTCTCCTACGAGCAGTACTTC
TRBJ1-2 TRBV12-3/TRBV12-4 NA NA CASSLGVRAGYTF TGTGCCAGCAGTTTAGGTGTCCGAGCGGGCTACACCTTC
TRBJ2-7 TRBV6-5 few TRBD1 CAGRYGTGGQYEQYF TGTGCCGGCAGATACGGGACAGGGGGCCAGTACGAGCAGTACTTC
TRBJ2-3 TRBV7-2 NA TRBD2 CASSLYTSGGARDTQYF TGTGCCAGCAGCCTATATACTAGCGGGGGGGCCAGAGATACGCAGTATTTT
TRBJ1-4 TRBV30 NA NA CAWSGGGQDEKLFF TGTGCCTGGAGTGGAGGCGGTCAGGATGAAAAACTGTTTTTT
TRBJ1-2 TRBV6-6 NA NA CASSYGIRARDYGYTF TGTGCCAGCAGTTACGGCATCAGGGCGCGAGACTATGGCTACACCTTC
TRBJ1-6 TRBV5-1 NA NA CASSPRNSYTSDSPLHF TGCGCCAGCAGCCCCCGAAACAGCTACACCTCGGATTCACCCCTCCACTTT
TRBJ2-2 TRBV5-4 once NA CASSFRGGNTGELFF TGTGCCAGCAGCTTTAGAGGGGGGAACACCGGGGAGCTGTTTTTT